Included here is one T cell receptor (beta chain) sequence, with context. Its matching antigen is unknown. Primers included in the PCR were 60 Vbeta and 13 Jbeta primers. TCRdb keeps only in-frame clones here, not all; method: immunoSEQ multiplex PCR. The sample includes hundreds of thousands of clones, roughly 70% seen only once; the top ten take approximately 2.5%. Trimming took 2 bases from V and 1 from J, leaving 3 bases between them. Germline V gene sequence: CDR1 MRHNA, CDR2 SNTAGT. The CDR3 covers 14 residues. The sample originates from a study of cytomegalovirus exposure and HLA in healthy donors. Study results and caveats: From TCR beta sequences, most subjects' HLA-A and HLA-B alleles were reportedly predicted accurately. In a later analysis, TCR beta V- and J-gene trimming was associated with a missense DCLRE1C variant. About 87% or about 30% of the time was how often most TCR beta V segments were productive, according to an earlier analysis.

The gene calls are TRBV6-4 and TRBJ2-6; D remains unclear. The sequencing sample was made of PBMCs. This sequence was found in a man aged 40-49 years in good health and CMV-seropositive. CDR3 in amino acids: CASSDASGANVLTF. Here the CDR3 DNA reads TGTGCCAGCAGTGACGCGTCTGGGGCCAACGTCCTGACTTTC.